The clone carrying this T cell receptor (beta chain) appeared a single time. Its antigen is as yet unknown. Time point in this sample: week 3, after first cycle of checkpoint inhibitor. This record comes from a study of blood T cell dynamics during melanoma immunotherapy. Overall study: Patients with metastatic melanoma got pembrolizumab or nivolumab-ipilimumab as first-line care.

General observations from the study: Whether repertoire-driving clones were melanoma-specific could not be determined. PBMC repertoires of eventual disease-control patients split at W3 into clonality or diversity gains.

Every bulk PBMC sample received the same 350 ng of DNA. The protocol was immunoSEQ multiplex PCR, while the TCRdb copy is restricted to in-frame clones and leaves out a portion. Here the sample spans more than 15,000 clones, 87% being singletons. The sequencing here drew on blood, taken from a patient treated with checkpoint blockade. This TCR derives from a human donor with melanoma.

The CDR3 sequence is CASVGRQQQETQYF. The CDR3 nucleotides read TGTGCCTCCGTCGGAAGACAGCAGCAAGAGACCCAGTACTTC. The chain couples TRBV11-2 to TRBJ2-5, with a tentative D call TRBD1 (5 bases). The V gene's germline CDR1 is SGHAT and CDR2 FQNNGV. The CDR3 contains 14 residues. V dropped 11 bases and J dropped 2 bases, with 18 bases sitting between them.